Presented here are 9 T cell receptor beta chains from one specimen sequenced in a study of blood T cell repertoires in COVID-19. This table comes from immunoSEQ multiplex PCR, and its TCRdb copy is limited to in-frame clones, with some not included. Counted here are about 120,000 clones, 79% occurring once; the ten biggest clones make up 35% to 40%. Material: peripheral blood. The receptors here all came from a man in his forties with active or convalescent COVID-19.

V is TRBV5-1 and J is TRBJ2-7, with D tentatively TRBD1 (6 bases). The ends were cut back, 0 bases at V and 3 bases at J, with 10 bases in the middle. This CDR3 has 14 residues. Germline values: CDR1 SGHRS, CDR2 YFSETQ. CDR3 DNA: TGCGCCAGCAGCTTGGTGGACAGATTCTACGAGCAGTACTTC. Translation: CASSLVDRFYEQYF.

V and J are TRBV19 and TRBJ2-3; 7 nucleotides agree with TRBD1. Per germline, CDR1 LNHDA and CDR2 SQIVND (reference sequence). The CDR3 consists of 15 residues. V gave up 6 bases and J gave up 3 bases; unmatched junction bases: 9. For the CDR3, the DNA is TGTGCCAGTAGCCGGCGGACAGGTTTTACAGATACGCAGTATTTT. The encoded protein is CASSRRTGFTDTQYF.

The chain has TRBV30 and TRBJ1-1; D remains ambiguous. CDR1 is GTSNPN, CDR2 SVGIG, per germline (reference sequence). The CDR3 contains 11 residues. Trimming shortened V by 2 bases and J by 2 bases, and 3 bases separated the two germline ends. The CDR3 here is CAWSLNTEAFF. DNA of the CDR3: TGTGCCTGGAGTCTAAACACTGAAGCTTTCTTT.

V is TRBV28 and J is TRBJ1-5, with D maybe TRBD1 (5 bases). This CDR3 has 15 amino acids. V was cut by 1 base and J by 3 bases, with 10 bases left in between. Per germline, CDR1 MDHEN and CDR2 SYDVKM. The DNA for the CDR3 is TGTGCCAGCAGTTTATCGGGGGAGGTCAATCAGCCCCAGCATTTT. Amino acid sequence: CASSLSGEVNQPQHF. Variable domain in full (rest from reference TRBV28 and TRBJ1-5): DVKVTQSSRYLVKRTGEKVFLECVQDMDHENMFWYRQDPGLGLRLIYFSYDVKMKEKGDIPEGYSVSREKKERFSLILESASTNQTSMYLCASSLSGEVNQPQHFGDGTRLSIL.

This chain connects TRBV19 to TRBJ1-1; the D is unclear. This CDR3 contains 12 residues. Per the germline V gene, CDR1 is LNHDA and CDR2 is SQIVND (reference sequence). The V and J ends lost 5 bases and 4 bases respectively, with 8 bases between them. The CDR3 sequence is CASSRGGTEAFF. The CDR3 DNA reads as TGTGCCAGTAGTCGCGGAGGCACTGAAGCTTTCTTT. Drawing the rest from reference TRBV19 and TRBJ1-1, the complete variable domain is DGGITQSPKYLFRKEGQNVTLSCEQNLNHDAMYWYRQDPGQGLRLIYYSQIVNDFQKGDIAEGYSVSREKKESFPLTVTSAQKNPTAFYLCASSRGGTEAFFGQGTRLTVV.

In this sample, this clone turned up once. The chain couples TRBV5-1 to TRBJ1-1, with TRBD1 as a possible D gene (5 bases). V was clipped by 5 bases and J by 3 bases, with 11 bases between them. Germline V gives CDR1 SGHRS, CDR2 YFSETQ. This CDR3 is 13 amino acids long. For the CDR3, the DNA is TGCGCCAGCAGGAGTTTAGGGGACACTGAAGCTTTCTTT. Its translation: CASRSLGDTEAFF.

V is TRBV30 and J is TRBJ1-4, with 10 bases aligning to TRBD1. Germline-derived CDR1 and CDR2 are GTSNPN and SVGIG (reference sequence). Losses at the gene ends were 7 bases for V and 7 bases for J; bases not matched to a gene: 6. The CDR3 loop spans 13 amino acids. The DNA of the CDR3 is TGTGCCTCCCCGGGACAGGGGAGTGAAAAACTGTTTTTT. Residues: CASPGQGSEKLFF.

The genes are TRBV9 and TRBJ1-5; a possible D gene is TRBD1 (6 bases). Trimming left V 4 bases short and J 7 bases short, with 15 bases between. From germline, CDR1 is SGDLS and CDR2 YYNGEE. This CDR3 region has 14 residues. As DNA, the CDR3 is TGTGCCAGCAGCCGAACAGGGCTTGGGCAGCCCCAGCATTTT. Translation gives CASSRTGLGQPQHF. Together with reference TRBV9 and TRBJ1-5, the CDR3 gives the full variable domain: DSGVTQTPKHLITATGQRVTLRCSPRSGDLSVYWYQQSLDQGLQFLIQYYNGEERAKGNILERFSAQQFPDLHSELNLSSLELGDSALYFCASSRTGLGQPQHFGDGTRLSIL.

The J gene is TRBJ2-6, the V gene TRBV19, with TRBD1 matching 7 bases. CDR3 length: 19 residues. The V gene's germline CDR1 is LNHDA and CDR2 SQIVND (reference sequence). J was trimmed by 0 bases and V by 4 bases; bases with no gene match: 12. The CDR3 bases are TGTGCCAGTAGTACCCCTCGACAGGGAATGAGCTCTGGGGCCAACGTCCTGACTTTC. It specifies CASSTPRQGMSSGANVLTF. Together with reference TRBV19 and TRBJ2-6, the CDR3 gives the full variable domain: DGGITQSPKYLFRKEGQNVTLSCEQNLNHDAMYWYRQDPGQGLRLIYYSQIVNDFQKGDIAEGYSVSREKKESFPLTVTSAQKNPTAFYLCASSTPRQGMSSGANVLTFGAGSRLTVL.